The 23 T cell receptor beta chains in this list originate from one sample, sequenced in a study of tumor-infiltrating lymphocytes in localized non-small cell lung cancer (dated by TCRdb to 2020 to 2023). Receptors were amplified or captured by the immunoSEQ multiplex PCR assay. The table comes from immuneACCESS by way of TCRdb, which keeps in-frame sequences with V and J called. Part of the clones is missing from these tables; in studies checked, under half for an unresolved V gene and the rest for unknown reasons. Recorded for this sample are around 16,000 clones; more than 65% of them occurred a single time. In total, the top ten clones hold around 6% of the sample. Sequencing was performed on lung tumor tissue. The receptors come from a human donor with non-small cell lung cancer.

This clone was seen more than once but under ten times. The V and J genes are TRBV30 and TRBJ1-1; a possible D gene is TRBD1 (5 bases). The V end was cut by 3 bases, the J end by 5 bases, with 16 bases between. The CDR3 has 14 residues. The germline CDR1 and CDR2 sequences are GTSNPN and SVGIG (reference sequence). The CDR3 sequence: CAWRSGPGGTEAFF. In DNA form, the CDR3 reads TGTGCCTGGAGATCGGGGCCCGGCGGGACTGAAGCTTTCTTT.

The V call is TRBV5-8, the J call TRBJ2-7; D remains unclear. The CDR3 extends over 15 amino acids. The germline CDR1 and CDR2 sequences are SGHTS and YDEGEE. V lost 2 bases and J 3 bases, leaving 15 bases between the germline ends. DNA of the CDR3: TGTGCCAGCAGCTTCCCCCAGACTGCAGACTACGAGCAGTACTTC. Amino acid sequence: CASSFPQTADYEQYF.

With respect to this clone: A read error may produce the germline difference seen at one junction end. This chain links TRBV4-1 with TRBJ2-7; 7 nucleotides match TRBD1. The germline gives CDR1 MGHRA, CDR2 YSYEKL. The CDR3 totals 13 residues. The CDR3 bases are TGTGCCAGCAGCCAACCCACAGGGGTCGAGCAGTACTTC. This sequence encodes CASSQPTGVEQYF.

V and J are TRBV11-3 and TRBJ2-1; TRBD2 aligns across 9 bases. This CDR3 is 15 amino acids long. Unmatched junction bases numbered 3, after V lost 2 bases and J lost 4 bases. Germline V gene lookup returns CDR1 SGHNT and CDR2 YENEEA. The CDR3 reads CASSLSLAGYNEQFF. The DNA of the CDR3 is TGTGCCAGCAGCTTATCCCTAGCGGGATACAATGAGCAGTTCTTC.

The genes are TRBV19 and TRBJ1-5; tentatively, D is TRBD1 (5 bases). The CDR3 has 13 amino acids. Looked up from germline, CDR1 is LNHDA and CDR2 is SQIVND (reference sequence). Trimming shortened V by 9 bases and J by 2 bases, and 11 bases separated the two germline ends. CDR3 bases: TGTGCCAGCGTCCTGGGGGGCAATCAGCCCCAGCATTTT. Its translation is CASVLGGNQPQHF. The variable domain in full, completed from reference TRBV19 and TRBJ1-5, reads DGGITQSPKYLFRKEGQNVTLSCEQNLNHDAMYWYRQDPGQGLRLIYYSQIVNDFQKGDIAEGYSVSREKKESFPLTVTSAQKNPTAFYLCASVLGGNQPQHFGDGTRLSIL.

The gene calls are TRBV11-3 and TRBJ1-3; 9 positions match TRBD1. Trimming took 3 bases from V and 0 from J; bases not matched to a gene: 3. Germline CDR1 SGHNT, CDR2 YENEEA. This CDR3 spans 16 amino acids. In DNA form, the CDR3 reads TGTGCCAGCAGCTTCGTGACAGGGGGCTCTGGAAACACCATATATTTT. Amino acids: CASSFVTGGSGNTIYF.

This clone was counted only a few times. This chain connects TRBV6-1 to TRBJ1-2, with D tentatively TRBD1 (6 bases). The V gene's germline CDR1 is MNHNS and CDR2 SASEGT. V was shortened by 1 base and J by 1 base, with 10 bases between the two germline ends. The CDR3 totals 15 residues. This CDR3 reads CASSEGQQGNYGYTF. The CDR3 DNA sequence: TGTGCCAGCAGTGAAGGGCAACAGGGTAACTATGGCTACACCTTC.

V and J are TRBV5-4 and TRBJ1-1; 7 positions agree with TRBD1. Germline values: CDR1 SGHNT, CDR2 YYREEE (reference sequence). V lost 5 bases to trimming and J lost 1 base; unmatched junction nucleotides: 8. The CDR3 loop spans 15 amino acids. CDR3 DNA: TGTGCCAGCAGTAAGGGGGCGCTTAAGAACACTGAAGCTTTCTTT. This sequence encodes CASSKGALKNTEAFF.

The chain is built from TRBV7-2 and TRBJ1-2; TRBD1 is a possible D gene (5 bases). Germline CDR1 SGHTA, CDR2 FQGNSA. Trimming stripped 5 bases from V and 4 bases from J, with 14 bases between. The CDR3 contains 14 residues. Here the CDR3 reads CASSPNRQGYGYTF. The DNA of the CDR3 is TGTGCCAGCAGCCCTAACCGGCAGGGCTATGGCTACACCTTC.

The chain has TRBV6-1 and TRBJ2-1; D could derive from TRBD1 or TRBD2 (5 bases each). From germline, CDR1 is MNHNS and CDR2 SASEGT. The CDR3 sequence is 14 residues long. The ends were cut back, 4 bases at V and 5 bases at J, with 12 bases in the middle. The CDR3 coding sequence is TGTGCCAGCAGTGGCCGGGACCGACACAATGAGCAGTTCTTC. Its translation: CASSGRDRHNEQFF.

This clone was observed once. J is TRBJ2-3 and V is TRBV29-1; D is possibly TRBD2 (5 bases). The CDR3 has 13 residues. V was shortened by 8 bases and J by 2 bases, with 14 bases between the two germline ends. Germline V gene sequence: CDR1 SQVTM, CDR2 ANQGSEA. CDR3 region: CSPREANTDTQYF. As DNA, the CDR3 is TGCAGCCCCCGGGAAGCCAACACAGATACGCAGTATTTT.

The rearrangement uses TRBV5-1 and TRBJ2-7; 13 nucleotides agree with TRBD2. Looked up from germline, CDR1 is SGHRS and CDR2 is YFSETQ. Losses at the gene ends were 4 bases for V and 2 bases for J; bases not matched to a gene: 6. This CDR3 is 16 amino acids long. The CDR3 here is CASSMNGLAGAYEQYF. Here the CDR3 DNA reads TGCGCCAGCAGCATGAACGGACTAGCGGGGGCCTACGAGCAGTACTTC.

V gene TRBV9 combines with J gene TRBJ2-7; 7 bases line up with TRBD1. Germline V CDR1 and CDR2: SGDLS, YYNGEE. V lost 0 bases, J lost 4 bases, and 10 bases stayed unmatched. The CDR3 contains 16 residues. CDR3 nucleotide sequence: TGTGCCAGCAGCGTAGGGTGGACAGGAGAGGCATACGAGCAGTACTTC. Translated: CASSVGWTGEAYEQYF.

V gene TRBV5-1 combines with J gene TRBJ1-4; D gene uncertain. The CDR3 sequence is 15 residues long. Germline CDR1 and CDR2: SGHRS and YFSETQ. V was shortened by 2 bases and J by 4 bases, with 12 bases between the two germline ends. The CDR3 protein is CASSFGQAFNEKLFF. The CDR3 nucleotides are TGCGCCAGCAGCTTCGGGCAGGCATTTAATGAAAAACTGTTTTTT.

The V gene is TRBV11-2, the J gene TRBJ1-2, with D perhaps TRBD1 (5 bases). This CDR3 has 12 amino acids. Trimming took off 3 bases at V and 4 bases at J, with 6 bases between the two ends. Germline V CDR1 and CDR2: SGHAT, FQNNGV. The CDR3 sequence is CASSFGTYGYTF. The CDR3, as DNA: TGTGCCAGCAGCTTTGGGACCTATGGCTACACCTTC.

This clone was counted a single time. The chain joins TRBV5-1 to TRBJ1-1; 7 bases are shared with TRBD1. Germline trimming cut 0 bases from V and 5 bases from J; bases unmatched to any gene: 10. This CDR3 spans 16 amino acids. Germline lookup yields CDR1 SGHRS and CDR2 YFSETQ. The CDR3 DNA reads as TGCGCCAGCAGCTTGGCCCGAGGGGGCGCTGGAACTGAAGCTTTCTTT. Translated, it gives CASSLARGGAGTEAFF.

V usage is TRBV11-3 and J usage is TRBJ1-2, with 8 bases lining up with TRBD1. The CDR3 has 15 amino acids. The V segment lost 1 base and the J segment 4 bases; nucleotides outside the gene matches: 5. The germline CDR1 and CDR2 sequences are SGHNT and YENEEA. The CDR3 here is CASSLGQGRTYGYTF. CDR3 bases: TGTGCCAGCAGCTTAGGACAGGGGCGAACCTATGGCTACACCTTC.

The CDR3 coding sequence is TGTGCCAGCAGCCGAGGCCCTCAGGCGATGAACACTGAAGCTTTCTTT. Amino acid sequence: CASSRGPQAMNTEAFF. This rearrangement joins TRBV7-9 to TRBJ1-1; D gene unclear. Trimming left V 5 bases short and J 0 bases short, with 16 bases between. The CDR3 is 16 amino acids. From germline, CDR1 is SEHNR and CDR2 FQNEAQ (reference sequence).

This clone was seen more than once but under ten times. This chain links TRBV7-3 with TRBJ1-1, with 7 bases matching TRBD1. CDR1 is SGHTA, CDR2 FQGTGA, per germline. There are 13 residues in the CDR3. Trimming cost V 5 bases and J 1 base; bases outside gene matches: 1. CDR3 region: CASSRDRNTEAFF. The CDR3 bases are TGTGCCAGCAGCAGGGACAGGAACACTGAAGCTTTCTTT. Drawing the rest from reference TRBV7-3 and TRBJ1-1, the complete variable domain is GAGVSQTPSNKVTEKGKYVELRCDPISGHTALYWYRQSLGQGPEFLIYFQGTGAADDSGLPNDRFFAVRPEGSVSTLKIQRTERGDSAVYLCASSRDRNTEAFFGQGTRLTVV.

In its sample, this clone is large. At one end the junction does not follow the germline gene, possibly because of a read error. The chain employs TRBV7-7 and TRBJ1-1; D call uncertain. The germline gives CDR1 SSHAT, CDR2 FNYEAQ (reference sequence). The CDR3 has 14 residues. The CDR3 DNA sequence: TGTGCTAGCAGCTGCGTACAGAGAAACACTGAAGCTTTCTTT. Translated, it gives CASSCVQRNTEAFF.

V usage is TRBV5-4 and J usage is TRBJ2-1; D is unresolved. V lost 4 bases and J 0 bases, leaving 14 bases between the germline ends. This CDR3 comprises 16 residues. CDR1 is SGHNT, CDR2 YYREEE, per germline (reference sequence). The CDR3 is CASSPGSRGSYNEQFF. CDR3 nucleotide sequence: TGTGCCAGCAGCCCGGGTAGCCGAGGCTCCTACAATGAGCAGTTCTTC. The full variable domain, with the rest looked up from reference TRBV5-4 and TRBJ2-1, is ETGVTQSPTHLIKTRGQQVTLRCSSQSGHNTVSWYQQALGQGPQFIFQYYREEENGRGNFPPRFSGLQFPNYSSELNVNALELDDSALYLCASSPGSRGSYNEQFFGPGTRLTVL.

This chain connects TRBV12-1 to TRBJ1-5; TRBD1 reflects the table's D call only, with no check against the DNA. TRBV12-1 is classified as a pseudogene. CDR3 length: 15 residues. CDR3 DNA: TGTGCCAGCAGCTTTGGAGAGGGGGGCAATCAGCCCCAGCATTTT. It is translated as CASSFGEGGNQPQHF.

The chain carries TRBV29-1 and TRBJ2-7, with D perhaps matching TRBD1 or TRBD2 (5 bases each). V lost 1 base to trimming and J lost 0 bases, with 16 bases between them. The CDR3 is 16 amino acids. The germline CDR1 and CDR2 sequences are SQVTM and ANQGSEA. CDR3: CSVEGLWGTDSYEQYF. DNA of the CDR3: TGCAGCGTTGAAGGGCTCTGGGGGACCGACTCCTACGAGCAGTACTTC.